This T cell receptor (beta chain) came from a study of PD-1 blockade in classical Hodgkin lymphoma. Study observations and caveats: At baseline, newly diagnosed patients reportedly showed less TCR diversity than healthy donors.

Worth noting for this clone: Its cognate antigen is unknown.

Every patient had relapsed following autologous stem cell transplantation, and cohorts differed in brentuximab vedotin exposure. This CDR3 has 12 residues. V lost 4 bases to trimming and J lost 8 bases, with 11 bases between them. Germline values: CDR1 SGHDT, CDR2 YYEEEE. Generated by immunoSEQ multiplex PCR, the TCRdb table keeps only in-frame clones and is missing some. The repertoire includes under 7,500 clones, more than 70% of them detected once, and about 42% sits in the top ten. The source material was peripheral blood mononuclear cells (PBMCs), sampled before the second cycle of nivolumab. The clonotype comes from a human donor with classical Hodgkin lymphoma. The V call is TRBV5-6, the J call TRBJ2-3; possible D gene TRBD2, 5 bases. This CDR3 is CASSGSDGTQYF. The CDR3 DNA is TGTGCCAGCAGCGGGAGCGACGGTACGCAGTATTTT.